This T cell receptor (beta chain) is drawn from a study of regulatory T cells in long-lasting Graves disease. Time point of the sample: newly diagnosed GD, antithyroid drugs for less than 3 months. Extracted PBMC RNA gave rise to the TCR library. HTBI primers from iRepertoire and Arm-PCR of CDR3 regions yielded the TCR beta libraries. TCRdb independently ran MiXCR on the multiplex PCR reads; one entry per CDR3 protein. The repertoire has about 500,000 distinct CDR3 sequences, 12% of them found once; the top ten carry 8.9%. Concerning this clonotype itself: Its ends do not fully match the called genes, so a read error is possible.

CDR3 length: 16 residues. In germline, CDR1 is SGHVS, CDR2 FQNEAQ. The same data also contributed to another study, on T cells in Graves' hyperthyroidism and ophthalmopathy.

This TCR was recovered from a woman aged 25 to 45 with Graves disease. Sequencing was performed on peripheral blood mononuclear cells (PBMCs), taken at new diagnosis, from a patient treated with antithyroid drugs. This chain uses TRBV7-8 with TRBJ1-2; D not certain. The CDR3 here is CASSFADRVANYGFTF. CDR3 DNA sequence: TGTGCCAGCAGCTTTGCAGACCGAGTGGCTAACTATGGCTTCACCTTC.